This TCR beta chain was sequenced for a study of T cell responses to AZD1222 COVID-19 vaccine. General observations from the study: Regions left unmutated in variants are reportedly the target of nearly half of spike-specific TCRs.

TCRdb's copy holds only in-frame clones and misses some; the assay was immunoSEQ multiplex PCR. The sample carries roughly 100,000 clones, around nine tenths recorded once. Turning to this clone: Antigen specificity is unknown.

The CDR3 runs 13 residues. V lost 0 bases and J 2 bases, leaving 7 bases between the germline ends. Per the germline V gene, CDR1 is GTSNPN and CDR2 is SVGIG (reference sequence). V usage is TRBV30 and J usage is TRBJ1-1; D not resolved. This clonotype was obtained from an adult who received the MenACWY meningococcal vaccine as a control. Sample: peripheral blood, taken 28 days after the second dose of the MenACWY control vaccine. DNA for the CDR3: TGTGCCTGGAGTGTAGCCAGAAACACTGAAGCTTTCTTT. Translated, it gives CAWSVARNTEAFF.